Presented here are 14 T cell receptor beta chains from one specimen sequenced in a study of OX40 agonist ivuxolimab in advanced cancers. Sequenced by immunoSEQ multiplex PCR; TCRdb stores in-frame clones only, minus some. The sample lists 74,000 or so clones; approximately 85% were seen once. The sequencing used CD4+ or CD8+ T cells sorted from blood, collected in a trial of the OX40 agonist ivuxolimab. These TCRs come from an adult with an advanced solid tumor such as melanoma, head and neck, liver or kidney cancer.

V usage is TRBV5-1 and J usage is TRBJ2-2, with 9 nucleotides matching TRBD1. The CDR3 extends over 16 amino acids. Trimming at V came to 7 bases and at J to 1 base, leaving 8 bases not matched to a gene. Per germline, CDR1 SGHRS and CDR2 YFSETQ. CDR3 nucleotides: TGCGCCAGCCAGGGCGGGACAGGGAGGAACACCGGGGAGCTGTTTTTT. Translated, it gives CASQGGTGRNTGELFF.

This chain uses TRBV5-6 with TRBJ2-5; D not certain. In germline, CDR1 is SGHDT, CDR2 YYEEEE. Trimming took 4 bases from V and 9 from J, leaving 10 bases between them. The CDR3 extends over 11 amino acids. The CDR3 region has the DNA TGTGCCAGCAGCGATGATGGGGCCCAGTACTTC. Amino acids: CASSDDGAQYF.

The genes are TRBV10-3 and TRBJ1-2; D is undetermined. This CDR3 has 13 residues. CDR1 is ENHRY and CDR2 is SYGVKD in the germline V gene. The V end lost 0 bases, the J end lost 4 bases, and 6 bases lay between the germline ends. The CDR3 DNA reads TGTGCCATCAGTGAGTCGCCCGGCTATGGCTACACCTTC. Translation: CAISESPGYGYTF.

The gene calls are TRBV28 and TRBJ1-4; D call uncertain. Germline CDR1 is MDHEN and CDR2 is SYDVKM. The CDR3 has 17 amino acids. Trimming took off 3 bases at V and 0 bases at J, with 14 bases between the two ends. DNA for the CDR3: TGTGCCAGCAGTTTCCGCACGGGTGTAGCAACTAATGAAAAACTGTTTTTT. Translating it yields CASSFRTGVATNEKLFF.

On this clone: Other DNA variants within this sample encode the same CDR3. This rearrangement joins TRBV7-3 to TRBJ1-4, with TRBD1 identical over 7 bases. With 2 bases clipped from V and 3 bases from J, the junction kept 6 bases outside the gene matches. The CDR3 runs to 16 residues. From germline, CDR1 is SGHTA and CDR2 FQGTGA. CDR3 nucleotide sequence: TGTGCCAGCAGCTTAGGTTCGGGACAGCCTAATGAAAAACTGTTTTTT. Protein: CASSLGSGQPNEKLFF.

This clone was counted once. This chain connects TRBV11-2 to TRBJ2-5; D is undetermined. The CDR3 contains 17 residues. V shed 1 base and J shed 0 bases, with 15 bases lying between them. Germline CDR1 reads SGHAT; CDR2 reads FQNNGV. In DNA, the CDR3 is TGTGCCAGCAGCTTAGGCTCCAAGGGATCCAACCAAGAGACCCAGTACTTC. This codes for CASSLGSKGSNQETQYF.

The rearrangement uses TRBV5-1 and TRBJ2-7; D not resolved. Trimming removed 1 base at V and 9 bases at J, with 11 bases between. CDR1 SGHRS and CDR2 YFSETQ come from the germline V gene. This CDR3 comprises 12 residues. CDR3 residues: CASSLSGVGQYF. In DNA form, the CDR3 reads TGCGCCAGCAGCTTGAGTGGGGTCGGGCAGTACTTC. Drawing the rest from reference TRBV5-1 and TRBJ2-7, the complete variable domain is KAGVTQTPRYLIKTRGQQVTLSCSPISGHRSVSWYQQTPGQGLQFLFEYFSETQRNKGNFPGRFSGRQFSNSRSEMNVSTLELGDSALYLCASSLSGVGQYFGPGTRLTVT.

The rearrangement links TRBV28 to TRBJ2-5; TRBD1 agrees at 7 bases. V trimming: 6 bases; J trimming: 2 bases; junction bases outside the gene matches: 6. This CDR3 region has 14 residues. Per the germline V gene, CDR1 is MDHEN and CDR2 is SYDVKM. The CDR3 is CASRRGDSQETQYF. CDR3 coding DNA: TGTGCCAGCAGGCGAGGGGACAGTCAAGAGACCCAGTACTTC.

This chain joins TRBV27 and TRBJ2-7, with D unresolved. The CDR3 covers 14 residues. Germline values: CDR1 MNHEY, CDR2 SMNVEV (reference sequence). V lost 3 bases and J 2 bases, leaving 11 bases between the germline ends. The DNA for the CDR3 is TGTGCCAGCAGTTTTCGGGTAGACACCTACGAGCAGTACTTC. Translated, it gives CASSFRVDTYEQYF.

This sequence joins TRBV18 and TRBJ2-5; 9 bases map to TRBD2. CDR3 size: 16 residues. V lost 3 bases and J lost 2; bases outside the gene matches: 7. Per germline, CDR1 KGHSH and CDR2 LQKENI. DNA of the CDR3: TGTGCCAGCTCACCCTCAGGACTAGCGAGACAAGAGACCCAGTACTTC. Amino acid sequence: CASSPSGLARQETQYF.

The chain employs TRBV5-1 and TRBJ2-7; TRBD1 matches at 11 bases. Germline loops: CDR1 SGHRS, CDR2 YFSETQ. J lost 5 bases, V lost 5 bases, and 3 bases had no gene match. CDR3 length: 13 residues. The CDR3 sequence: CASSGTGGHEQYF. The DNA of the CDR3 is TGCGCCAGCAGTGGGACAGGGGGACACGAGCAGTACTTC.

The chain uses TRBV5-1 and TRBJ1-6; perhaps TRBD1 as D (5 bases). Germline V gene sequence: CDR1 SGHRS, CDR2 YFSETQ. V lost 7 bases to trimming and J lost 7 bases, with 18 bases between them. This CDR3 region has 15 residues. CDR3: CASSPGPAGNSPLHF. DNA for the CDR3: TGCGCCAGCTCCCCGGGACCGGCGGGCAATTCACCCCTCCACTTT.

The chain uses TRBV6-4 and TRBJ1-2; D is undetermined. This CDR3 spans 15 amino acids. Trimming shortened V by 6 bases and J by 1 base, and 15 bases separated the two germline ends. The germline CDR1 and CDR2 sequences are MRHNA and SNTAGT. For the CDR3, the DNA is TGTGCCAGCAGACTCGAAATCAACAGTAACTATGGCTACACCTTC. It yields the protein CASRLEINSNYGYTF.

This chain joins TRBV11-3 and TRBJ2-2; tentative D call: TRBD1 (6 bases). V lost 3 bases to trimming and J lost 1 base, with 9 bases between them. The CDR3 totals 15 residues. The germline V gene encodes CDR1 SGHNT and CDR2 YENEEA. The CDR3 DNA reads as TGTGCCAGCAGCTTTCAGGGGAAGAACACCGGGGAGCTGTTTTTT. It translates to CASSFQGKNTGELFF. Complete variable domain (other parts from reference TRBV11-3 and TRBJ2-2): EAGVVQSPRYKIIEKKQPVAFWCNPISGHNTLYWYLQNLGQGPELLIRYENEEAVDDSQLPKDRFSAERLKGVDSTLKIQPAELGDSAVYLCASSFQGKNTGELFFGEGSRLTVL.